This TCR beta chain originates from a study of T-cell reconstitution after alpha-beta-depleted transplantation in children (dated by TCRdb to between 2015 and 2016). Regarding the research as a whole: Using TCR repertoire profiling, the study followed T-cell immune reconstitution in a quantitative way in children after TCRalphabeta/CD19-depleted allogeneic hematopoietic cell transplantation.

Paper-wide results and their limitations: The frequencies of hyperexpanded clones fell over the following months, and after one year, T-cell counts and TCRbeta diversity were mostly attributed to newly produced T cells. The apparently early alphabetaT-cell count recovery about two months after transplant was reportedly dependent on only several hundred rapidly expanded clones derived from non-depleted graft cells. The high TCRbeta diversity at day 60 in some patients was ascribed to recipient T cells and intrathymic progenitors that had survived conditioning.

The library was obtained by PCR. The sample was run on an Illumina HiSeq 2500. To normalize quantification of the TCRbeta repertoire, the TCR libraries were built with molecular barcoding that relied on unique molecular identifiers. TCRdb reworked the public reads: Q25 trimming with fastp, MiXCR clone assembly, productive beta chains retained. Every distinct CDR3 protein forms one entry, paired with its most common genes and DNA. In all, the sample holds hundreds of thousands of distinct CDR3 sequences, and 23% of those were seen once. Of the sample, over 12% is held by the ten largest clones. To note about this clonotype: Its antigen is still unknown. The input lacks base qualities; no much larger clone sits a single base away.

This specimen's treatment or condition label, per the study, means: allogeneic hematopoietic cell transplantation with graft depleted of TCRalphabeta T cells and CD19 B cells. The children who served as transplant recipients had been given grafts of TCRalphabeta/CD19-depleted allogeneic hematopoietic cells. This clonotype was sampled from a boy younger than two who had a stem cell transplant for acute myeloid leukemia, so the T cells may come from the graft donor. This specimen was PBMCs, mostly from graft donor cells, taken 360 days after TCRalphabeta/CD19-depleted stem cell transplant.

The sequenced DNA is TGTGCCAGCAGCCAATGGATCTCTGGGGCCAACGTCCTGACTTTC. This gives the protein CASSQWISGANVLTF. The chain uses TRBV14 and TRBJ2-6; no D gene call is confident. The germline V gene supplies CDR1 SGHDN and CDR2 FVKESK. V drops 2 bases and J drops 0 bases, leaving 5 bases in between. The CDR3 numbers 15 residues from cysteine through phenylalanine. The CDR3 DNA has 45 bases and is translated from base 1. Where the CDR3 stops, the reference TRBV14 and TRBJ2-6 genes take over; the full variable domain is EAGVTQFPSHSVIEKGQTVTLRCDPISGHDNLYWYRRVMGKEIKFLLHFVKESKQDESGMPNNRFLAERTGGTYSTLKVQPAELEDSGVYFCASSQWISGANVLTFGAGSRLTVL.